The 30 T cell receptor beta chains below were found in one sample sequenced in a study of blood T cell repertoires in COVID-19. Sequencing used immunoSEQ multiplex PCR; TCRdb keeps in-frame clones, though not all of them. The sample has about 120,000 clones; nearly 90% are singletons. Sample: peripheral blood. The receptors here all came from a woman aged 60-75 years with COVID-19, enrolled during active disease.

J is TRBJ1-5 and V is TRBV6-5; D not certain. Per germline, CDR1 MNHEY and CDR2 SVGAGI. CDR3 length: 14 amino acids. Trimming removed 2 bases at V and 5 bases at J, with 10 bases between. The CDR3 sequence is CASSYRGFHQPQHF. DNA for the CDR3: TGTGCCAGCAGTTACCGGGGTTTCCATCAGCCCCAGCATTTT.

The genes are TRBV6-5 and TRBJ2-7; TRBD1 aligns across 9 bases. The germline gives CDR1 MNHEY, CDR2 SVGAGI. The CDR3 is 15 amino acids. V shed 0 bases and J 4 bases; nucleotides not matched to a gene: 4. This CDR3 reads CASSYSGTGNYEQYF. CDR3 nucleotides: TGTGCCAGCAGTTACTCGGGGACAGGGAATTACGAGCAGTACTTC.

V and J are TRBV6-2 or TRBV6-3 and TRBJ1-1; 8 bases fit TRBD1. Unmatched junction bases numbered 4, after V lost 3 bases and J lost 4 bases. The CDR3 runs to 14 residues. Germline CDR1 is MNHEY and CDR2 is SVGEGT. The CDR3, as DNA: TGTGCCAGCAGTTATGTACAGGGGGGCACTGAAGCTTTCTTT. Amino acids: CASSYVQGGTEAFF.

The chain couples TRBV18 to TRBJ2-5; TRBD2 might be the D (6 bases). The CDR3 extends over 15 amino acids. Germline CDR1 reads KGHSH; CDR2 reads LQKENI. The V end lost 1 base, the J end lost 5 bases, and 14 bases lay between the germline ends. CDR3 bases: TGTGCCAGCTCACCACTACGAGGAGGGAGGGAGACCCAGTACTTC. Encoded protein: CASSPLRGGRETQYF.

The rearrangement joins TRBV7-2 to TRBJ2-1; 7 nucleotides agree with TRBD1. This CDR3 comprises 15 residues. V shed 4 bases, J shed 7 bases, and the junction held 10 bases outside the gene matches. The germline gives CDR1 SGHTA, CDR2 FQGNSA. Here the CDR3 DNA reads TGTGCCAGCAGCTCAAAGCTGGACAGGCCGAATGAGCAGTTCTTC. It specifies CASSSKLDRPNEQFF.

CDR3 sequence (DNA): TGTGCCAGCTCACAAATTGGGACAGGGAATGGCTACACCTTC. Protein: CASSQIGTGNGYTF. The chain couples TRBV18 to TRBJ1-2; 9 bases map to TRBD1. The CDR3 is 14 amino acids. Germline-derived CDR1 and CDR2 are KGHSH and LQKENI. V trimming: 4 bases; J trimming: 6 bases; junction bases outside the gene matches: 6.

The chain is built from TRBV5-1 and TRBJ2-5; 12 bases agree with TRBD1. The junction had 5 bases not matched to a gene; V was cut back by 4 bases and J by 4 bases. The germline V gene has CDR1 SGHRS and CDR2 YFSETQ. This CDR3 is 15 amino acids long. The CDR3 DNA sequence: TGCGCCAGCAGCACAGGGACAGGGGGCCTAGAGACCCAGTACTTC. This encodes CASSTGTGGLETQYF.

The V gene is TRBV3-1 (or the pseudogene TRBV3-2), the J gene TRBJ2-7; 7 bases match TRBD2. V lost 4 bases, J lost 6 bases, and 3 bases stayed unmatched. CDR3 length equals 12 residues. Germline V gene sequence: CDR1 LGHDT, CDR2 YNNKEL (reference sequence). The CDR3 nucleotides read TGTGCCAGCAGCCTTCCGGGGGGCGAGCAGTACTTC. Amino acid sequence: CASSLPGGEQYF.

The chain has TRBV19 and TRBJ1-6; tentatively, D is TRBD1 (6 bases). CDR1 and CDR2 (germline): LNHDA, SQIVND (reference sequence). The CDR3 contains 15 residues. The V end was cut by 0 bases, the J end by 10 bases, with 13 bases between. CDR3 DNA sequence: TGTGCCAGTAGTATAGATCACAGGGTGGACTCACCCCTCCACTTT. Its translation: CASSIDHRVDSPLHF.

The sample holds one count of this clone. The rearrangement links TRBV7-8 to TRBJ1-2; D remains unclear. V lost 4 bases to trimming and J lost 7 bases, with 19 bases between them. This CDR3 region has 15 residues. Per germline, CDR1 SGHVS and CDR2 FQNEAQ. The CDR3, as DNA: TGTGCCAGCAGCTCCCTTGGCTACAGTTCCGGTGGCTACACCTTC. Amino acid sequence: CASSSLGYSSGGYTF.

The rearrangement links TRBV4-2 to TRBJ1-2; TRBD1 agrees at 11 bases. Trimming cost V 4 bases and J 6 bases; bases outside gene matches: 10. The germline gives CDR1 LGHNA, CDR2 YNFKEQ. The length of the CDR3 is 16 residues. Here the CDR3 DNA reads TGTGCCAGCAGCCCGGGCTTGTGGACAGGGGGCCATGGCTACACCTTC. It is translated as CASSPGLWTGGHGYTF.

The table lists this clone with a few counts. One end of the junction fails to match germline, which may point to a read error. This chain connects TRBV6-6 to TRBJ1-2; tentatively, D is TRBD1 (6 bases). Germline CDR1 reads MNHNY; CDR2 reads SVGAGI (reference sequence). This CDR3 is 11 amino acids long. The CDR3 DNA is TGTGCCAGCAGTTACGACAGGACTTCTTACTTC. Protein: CASSYDRTSYF.

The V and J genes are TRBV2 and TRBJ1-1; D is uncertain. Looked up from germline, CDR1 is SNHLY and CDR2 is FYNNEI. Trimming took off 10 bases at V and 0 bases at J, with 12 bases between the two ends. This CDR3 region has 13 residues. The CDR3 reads CATLGSLNTEAFF. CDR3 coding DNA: TGTGCCACCCTCGGGAGTCTGAACACTGAAGCTTTCTTT.

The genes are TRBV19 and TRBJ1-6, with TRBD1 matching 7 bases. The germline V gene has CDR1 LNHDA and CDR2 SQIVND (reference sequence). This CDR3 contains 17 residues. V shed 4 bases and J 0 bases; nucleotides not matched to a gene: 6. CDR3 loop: CASSTTGASSYNSPLHF. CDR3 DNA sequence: TGTGCCAGTAGTACTACAGGGGCGAGCTCCTATAATTCACCCCTCCACTTT.

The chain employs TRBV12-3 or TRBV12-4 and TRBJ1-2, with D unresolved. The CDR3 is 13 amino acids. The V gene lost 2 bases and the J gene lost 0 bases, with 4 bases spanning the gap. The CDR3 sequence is CASSLSANYGYTF. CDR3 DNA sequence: TGTGCCAGCAGTTTATCGGCTAACTATGGCTACACCTTC.

For the CDR3, the DNA is TGTGCCAGCAGTTTATCGCGCCTGAACACTGAAGCTTTCTTT. Amino acid sequence: CASSLSRLNTEAFF. The gene calls are TRBV27 and TRBJ1-1; the D is unclear. Trimming took 0 bases from V and 0 from J, leaving 5 bases between them. CDR1 and CDR2 (germline): MNHEY, SMNVEV (reference sequence). There are 14 residues in the CDR3.

The CDR3 nucleotides read TGTGCCAGCAGCTTTGGAGGGGGCGGTCAAGAGACCCAGTACTTC. It specifies CASSFGGGGQETQYF. The V and J genes are TRBV7-2 and TRBJ2-5; tentatively, D is TRBD1 (7 bases). Per the germline V gene, CDR1 is SGHTA and CDR2 is FQGNSA. The CDR3 extends over 15 amino acids. V was cut by 3 bases and J by 2 bases, with 13 bases left in between.

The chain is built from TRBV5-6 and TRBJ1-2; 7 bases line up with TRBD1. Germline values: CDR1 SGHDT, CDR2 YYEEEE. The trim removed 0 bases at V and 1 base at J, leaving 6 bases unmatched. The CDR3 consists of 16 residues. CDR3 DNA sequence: TGTGCCAGCAGCTTGGGCCAATACAGGGGTAACTATGGCTACACCTTC. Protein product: CASSLGQYRGNYGYTF.

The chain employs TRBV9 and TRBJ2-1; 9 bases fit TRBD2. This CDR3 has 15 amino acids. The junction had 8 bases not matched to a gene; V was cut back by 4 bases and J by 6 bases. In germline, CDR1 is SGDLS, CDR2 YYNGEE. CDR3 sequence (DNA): TGTGCCAGCAGCCTCGAGCCAGCGGGGGGCAATGAGCAGTTCTTC. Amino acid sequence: CASSLEPAGGNEQFF. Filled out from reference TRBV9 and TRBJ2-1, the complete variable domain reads DSGVTQTPKHLITATGQRVTLRCSPRSGDLSVYWYQQSLDQGLQFLIQYYNGEERAKGNILERFSAQQFPDLHSELNLSSLELGDSALYFCASSLEPAGGNEQFFGPGTRLTVL.

This CDR3 is CASSYPSRTWELFF. The CDR3 bases are TGTGCCAGCAGTTACCCCAGCCGGACTTGGGAGCTGTTTTTT. This chain joins TRBV6-2 or TRBV6-3 and TRBJ2-2, with D tentatively TRBD2 (5 bases). Germline V gene data show CDR1 as MNHEY and CDR2 as SVGEGT. The ends were cut back, 2 bases at V and 9 bases at J, with 13 bases in the middle. This CDR3 comprises 14 residues.

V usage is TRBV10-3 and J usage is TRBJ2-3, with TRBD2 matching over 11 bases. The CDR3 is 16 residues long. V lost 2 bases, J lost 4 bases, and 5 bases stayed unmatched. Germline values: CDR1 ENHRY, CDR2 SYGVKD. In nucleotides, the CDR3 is TGTGCCATCAGTGAGCGTAGCGGGGGGGAGTCAGATACGCAGTATTTT. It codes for CAISERSGGESDTQYF.

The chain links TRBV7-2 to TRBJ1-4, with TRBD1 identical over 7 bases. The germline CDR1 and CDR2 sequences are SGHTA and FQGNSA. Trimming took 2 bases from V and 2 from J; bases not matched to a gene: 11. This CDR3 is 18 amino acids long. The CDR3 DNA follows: TGTGCCAGCAGCTTACTAGGGGGCAGAATCGTGACTAATGAAAAACTGTTTTTT. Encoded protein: CASSLLGGRIVTNEKLFF.

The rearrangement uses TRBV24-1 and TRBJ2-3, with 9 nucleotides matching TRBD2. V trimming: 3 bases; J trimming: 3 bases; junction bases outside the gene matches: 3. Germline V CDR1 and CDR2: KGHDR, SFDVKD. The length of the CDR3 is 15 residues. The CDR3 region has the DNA TGTGCCACCAGTGATAGCGGGGGGTTGACAGATACGCAGTATTTT. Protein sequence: CATSDSGGLTDTQYF.

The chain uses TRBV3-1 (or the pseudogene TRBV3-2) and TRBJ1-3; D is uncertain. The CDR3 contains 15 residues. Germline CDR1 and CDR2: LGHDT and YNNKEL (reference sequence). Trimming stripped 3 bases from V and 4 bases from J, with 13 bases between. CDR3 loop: CASSQGPRRGNTIYF. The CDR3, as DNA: TGTGCCAGCAGCCAGGGCCCCCGACGGGGAAACACCATATATTTT.

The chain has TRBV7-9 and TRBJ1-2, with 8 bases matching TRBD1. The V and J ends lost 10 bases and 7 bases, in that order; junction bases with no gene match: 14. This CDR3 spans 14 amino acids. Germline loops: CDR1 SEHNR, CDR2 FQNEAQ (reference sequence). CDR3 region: CAILQGGLEGGYTF. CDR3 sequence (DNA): TGTGCCATCCTACAGGGGGGTTTAGAGGGTGGCTACACCTTC.

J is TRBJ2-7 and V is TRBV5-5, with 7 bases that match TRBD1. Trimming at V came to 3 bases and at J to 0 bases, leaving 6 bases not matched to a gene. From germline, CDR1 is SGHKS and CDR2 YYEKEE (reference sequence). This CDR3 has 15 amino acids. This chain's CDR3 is CASSWGTVSSYEQYF. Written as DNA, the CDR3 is TGTGCCAGCAGCTGGGGGACAGTGAGCTCCTACGAGCAGTACTTC. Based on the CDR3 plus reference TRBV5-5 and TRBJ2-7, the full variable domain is DAGVTQSPTHLIKTRGQQVTLRCSPISGHKSVSWYQQVLGQGPQFIFQYYEKEERGRGNFPDRFSARQFPNYSSELNVNALLLGDSALYLCASSWGTVSSYEQYFGPGTRLTVT.

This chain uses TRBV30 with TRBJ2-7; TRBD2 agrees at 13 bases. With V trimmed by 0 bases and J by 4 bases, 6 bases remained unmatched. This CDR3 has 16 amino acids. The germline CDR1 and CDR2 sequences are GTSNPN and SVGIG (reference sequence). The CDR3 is CAWSVTSGGAGYEQYF. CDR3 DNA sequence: TGTGCCTGGAGTGTAACTAGCGGGGGGGCGGGTTACGAGCAGTACTTC.

In DNA form, the CDR3 reads TGCGCCAGCAGCCCCCTGGAGGACTTCCTATACGAGCAGTACTTC. The encoded protein is CASSPLEDFLYEQYF. V gene TRBV5-1 combines with J gene TRBJ2-7; perhaps TRBD2 as D (5 bases). V shed 4 bases and J shed 4 bases, with 18 bases lying between them. The germline V gene encodes CDR1 SGHRS and CDR2 YFSETQ. The CDR3 sequence is 15 residues long.

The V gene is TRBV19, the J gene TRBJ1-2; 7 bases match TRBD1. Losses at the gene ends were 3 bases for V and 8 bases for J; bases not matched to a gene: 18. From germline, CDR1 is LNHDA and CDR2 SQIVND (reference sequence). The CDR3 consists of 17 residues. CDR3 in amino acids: CASSMGIWTGTHKGYTF. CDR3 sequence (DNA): TGTGCCAGTAGTATGGGAATATGGACAGGAACCCACAAGGGCTACACCTTC.

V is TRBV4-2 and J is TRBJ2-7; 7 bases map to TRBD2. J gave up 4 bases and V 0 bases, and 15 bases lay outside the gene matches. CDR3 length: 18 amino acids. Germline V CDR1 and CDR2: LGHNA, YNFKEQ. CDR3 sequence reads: CASSQDGRAGQGGYEQYF. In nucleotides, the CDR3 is TGTGCCAGCAGCCAAGATGGACGGGCCGGGCAGGGAGGGTACGAGCAGTACTTC.